This is a list of T cell receptor beta chains from one sample in a study of T-cell reconstitution after alpha-beta-depleted transplantation in children. Using its own MiXCR run on the PCR reads, TCRdb lists one record per CDR3 protein. Of under 850,000 distinct CDR3 sequences listed, around 13% were seen once; the top ten hold 0.79%. The source material was PBMCs, sampled before TCRalphabeta/CD19-depleted stem cell transplant. These receptors were taken from a girl aged 2 to 9 with congenital amegakaryocytic thrombocytopenia, due to receive a stem cell transplant. Each CDR3 is given with its conserved first and last residue. Each record gives: D gene, J gene, clone size, V gene, CDR3 protein, CDR3 DNA. The D gene is left open where the match is weak. Only part of the rows carry a size: once, few, many, or a class if the clone is expanded.

D: TRBD1
J: TRBJ1-6
size: many
V: TRBV10-3
CDR3: CAISKDRVVSPLHF
DNA: TGTGCCATCAGCAAGGACAGGGTTGTCTCACCCCTCCACTTT

D: TRBD2
J: TRBJ2-3
size: many
V: TRBV20-1
CDR3: CSATTYAGDYGTQYF
DNA: TGCAGTGCAACCACCTACGCGGGGGACTACGGTACGCAGTATTTT

D: .
J: TRBJ2-7
size: .
V: TRBV12-3/TRBV12-4
CDR3: CASSFSGFRTPSSYEQYF
DNA: TGTGCCAGCAGTTTTTCCGGTTTCCGGACACCCAGCTCCTACGAGCAGTACTTC

D: .
J: TRBJ2-6
size: few
V: TRBV7-6
CDR3: CASSLGPRGGGGANVLTF
DNA: TGTGCCAGCAGCTTAGGCCCTCGGGGTGGTGGTGGGGCCAACGTCCTGACTTTC

D: .
J: TRBJ2-6
size: .
V: TRBV5-5
CDR3: CASSALYGANVLTF
DNA: TGTGCCAGCAGCGCTCTCTACGGGGCCAACGTCCTGACTTTC

D: .
J: TRBJ2-1
size: many
V: TRBV4-1
CDR3: CASSQYNEQFF
DNA: TGCGCCAGCAGCCAATACAATGAGCAGTTCTTC

D: .
J: TRBJ1-1
size: few
V: TRBV11-2
CDR3: CASSLVGGMTFF
DNA: TGTGCCAGCAGCTTAGTTGGAGGGATGACTTTCTTT

D: .
J: TRBJ2-7
size: .
V: TRBV7-9
CDR3: CASSAVGVPSYEQYF
DNA: TGTGCCAGCAGCGCCGTAGGGGTACCCTCCTACGAGCAGTACTTC

D: .
J: TRBJ2-1
size: few
V: TRBV27
CDR3: CASSPPSGTKGYNEQFF
DNA: TGTGCCAGCAGTCCCCCCTCCGGCACTAAAGGCTACAATGAGCAGTTCTTC

D: TRBD1
J: TRBJ1-2
size: .
V: TRBV30
CDR3: CAWDDRADFYGYTF
DNA: TGTGCCTGGGATGACAGGGCGGACTTCTATGGCTACACCTTC

D: .
J: TRBJ2-7
size: .
V: TRBV29-1
CDR3: CSVVTAYEQYF
DNA: TGCAGCGTTGTTACGGCGTACGAGCAGTACTTC

D: .
J: TRBJ1-4
size: many
V: TRBV20-1
CDR3: CSARSAFQGRPGEKLFF
DNA: TGCAGTGCTAGAAGTGCCTTTCAGGGTAGACCAGGGGAAAAACTGTTTTTT

D: TRBD2
J: TRBJ2-7
size: many
V: TRBV20-1
CDR3: CSAHKGLGVEQYF
DNA: TGCAGTGCTCACAAGGGACTAGGAGTCGAGCAGTACTTC

D: .
J: TRBJ2-1
size: .
V: TRBV20-1
CDR3: CSVPRGSGGSYNEQFF
DNA: TGCAGTGTTCCTAGGGGATCAGGCGGCTCCTACAATGAGCAGTTCTTC

D: TRBD2
J: TRBJ2-1
size: many
V: TRBV7-9
CDR3: CASSSGLAGDNEQFF
DNA: TGTGCCAGCAGCTCAGGACTAGCGGGAGACAATGAGCAGTTCTTC

D: .
J: TRBJ2-2
size: .
V: TRBV5-5
CDR3: CASSLEHLRTGELFF
DNA: TGTGCCAGCAGCTTGGAACACTTACGCACCGGGGAGCTGTTTTTT

D: TRBD2
J: TRBJ2-3
size: few
V: TRBV7-8
CDR3: CASSLGTSVDTQYF
DNA: TGTGCCAGCAGCCTCGGGACTAGCGTAGATACGCAGTATTTT

D: TRBD1
J: TRBJ1-2
size: few
V: TRBV10-3
CDR3: CAISESGDSYGYTF
DNA: TGTGCCATCAGTGAGTCAGGGGACAGCTATGGCTACACCTTC

D: TRBD2
J: TRBJ2-7
size: .
V: TRBV7-8
CDR3: CASSLGVAGDPFEQYF
DNA: TGTGCCAGCAGCTTAGGGGTAGCGGGAGATCCATTCGAGCAGTACTTC

D: TRBD2
J: TRBJ2-1
size: many
V: TRBV15
CDR3: CATSREPSGTNEQFF
DNA: TGTGCCACCAGCAGAGAACCTAGCGGGACTAATGAGCAGTTCTTC

D: .
J: TRBJ2-3
size: many
V: TRBV12-3/TRBV12-4
CDR3: CASSLNLRTDTQYF
DNA: TGTGCCAGCAGTCTTAATTTGCGCACAGATACGCAGTATTTT

D: .
J: TRBJ1-2
size: .
V: TRBV30
CDR3: CAWSAVGQLFYGYTF
DNA: TGTGCCTGGAGCGCGGTTGGACAGCTCTTCTATGGCTACACCTTC

D: .
J: TRBJ1-2
size: many
V: TRBV12-3/TRBV12-4
CDR3: CALRLAGSYTF
DNA: TGTGCACTCCGACTTGCGGGGAGCTACACCTTC

D: .
J: TRBJ2-7
size: many
V: TRBV5-5
CDR3: CASSLGALGLYEQYF
DNA: TGTGCCAGCAGCTTGGGTGCCCTCGGACTCTACGAGCAGTACTTC

D: .
J: TRBJ2-4
size: many
V: TRBV28
CDR3: CASSPGGLSKNIQYF
DNA: TGTGCCAGCAGTCCCGGGGGGCTCTCGAAAAACATTCAGTACTTC

D: .
J: TRBJ1-1
size: .
V: TRBV5-1
CDR3: CASSFRAWDTEAFF
DNA: TGCGCCAGCAGCTTCCGCGCATGGGACACTGAAGCTTTCTTT

D: .
J: TRBJ2-1
size: few
V: TRBV19
CDR3: CASHRGSSSYNEQFF
DNA: TGTGCTTCTCATCGGGGGTCGAGCTCCTACAATGAGCAGTTCTTC

D: .
J: TRBJ2-7
size: .
V: TRBV6-5
CDR3: CASSYSIGIKSGHEQYF
DNA: TGTGCCAGCAGTTACTCGATCGGAATCAAGTCGGGTCACGAGCAGTACTTC

D: .
J: TRBJ2-5
size: few
V: TRBV27
CDR3: CASSSGLIGETQYF
DNA: TGTGCCAGCAGTTCCGGACTCATTGGGGAGACCCAGTACTTC

D: TRBD2
J: TRBJ2-2
size: many
V: TRBV10-3
CDR3: CAISETLAGETTGELFF
DNA: TGTGCCATCAGTGAGACACTAGCGGGAGAGACCACCGGGGAGCTGTTTTTT

D: .
J: TRBJ1-2
size: many
V: TRBV11-1
CDR3: CASSFVSSIGQPINYGYTF
DNA: TGTGCCAGCAGCTTCGTGTCTTCAATCGGACAGCCGATTAACTATGGCTACACCTTC

D: TRBD2
J: TRBJ2-1
size: few
V: TRBV20-1
CDR3: CSASGTSGDLSNEQFF
DNA: TGCAGTGCCTCCGGGACTAGCGGGGACTTATCCAATGAGCAGTTCTTC

D: TRBD2
J: TRBJ2-1
size: few
V: TRBV19
CDR3: CASSIIPGLAGFEQFF
DNA: TGTGCCAGTAGTATCATTCCGGGACTAGCGGGTTTTGAGCAGTTCTTC

D: TRBD1
J: TRBJ1-5
size: many
V: TRBV6-1
CDR3: CASRVGQDEYQPQHF
DNA: TGTGCCAGCAGGGTCGGACAGGACGAGTATCAGCCCCAGCATTTT

D: .
J: TRBJ2-7
size: .
V: TRBV7-3
CDR3: CASSRGWRQVSYEQYF
DNA: TGTGCCAGCAGCCGTGGGTGGAGACAGGTTTCCTACGAGCAGTACTTC

D: TRBD2
J: TRBJ2-1
size: .
V: TRBV7-8
CDR3: CASSVGRGYNEQFF
DNA: TGTGCCAGCAGCGTCGGGAGGGGCTACAATGAGCAGTTCTTC

D: TRBD2
J: TRBJ2-5
size: .
V: TRBV5-1
CDR3: CASSSQAGVPETQYF
DNA: TGCGCCAGCAGCTCCCAAGCGGGAGTCCCGGAGACCCAGTACTTC

D: .
J: TRBJ2-7
size: many
V: TRBV7-8
CDR3: CASSLPGLFSYEQYF
DNA: TGTGCCAGCAGCTTGCCGGGACTCTTCTCCTACGAGCAGTACTTC

D: .
J: TRBJ2-3
size: .
V: TRBV5-1
CDR3: CASRWSSGVTDTQYF
DNA: TGCGCCAGCAGGTGGAGTAGCGGAGTCACAGATACGCAGTATTTT

D: .
J: TRBJ1-2
size: .
V: TRBV3-1
CDR3: CASSQFPTGPYGYTF
DNA: TGTGCCAGCAGCCAATTCCCGACAGGCCCCTATGGCTACACCTTC

D: .
J: TRBJ2-1
size: few
V: TRBV3-1
CDR3: CASSHLSVSSYNEQFF
DNA: TGTGCCAGCAGCCACCTTTCTGTGAGCTCCTACAATGAGCAGTTCTTC

D: .
J: TRBJ1-2
size: few
V: TRBV30
CDR3: CAWSPQGNYGYTF
DNA: TGTGCCTGGAGCCCACAAGGAAACTATGGCTACACCTTC

D: TRBD2
J: TRBJ2-1
size: many
V: TRBV7-9
CDR3: CASSLGGLAQGTFF
DNA: TGTGCCAGCAGCTTAGGGGGACTAGCTCAGGGAACGTTCTTC

D: TRBD2
J: TRBJ2-3
size: .
V: TRBV20-1
CDR3: CSAALGLAGDAPDTQYF
DNA: TGCAGTGCCGCGCTGGGACTAGCGGGAGACGCCCCAGATACGCAGTATTTT

D: TRBD2
J: TRBJ2-1
size: many
V: TRBV5-1
CDR3: CASSLVGTSNSEQFF
DNA: TGCGCCAGCAGCTTGGTCGGGACTAGCAACAGTGAGCAGTTCTTC

D: .
J: TRBJ2-5
size: many
V: TRBV12-3/TRBV12-4
CDR3: CASTLGGRETQYF
DNA: TGTGCCAGCACCCTGGGGGGCCGGGAGACCCAGTACTTC

D: TRBD2
J: TRBJ2-5
size: many
V: TRBV29-1
CDR3: CSGTAGEVETQYF
DNA: TGCAGCGGAACAGCGGGAGAGGTTGAGACCCAGTACTTC

D: .
J: TRBJ1-1
size: many
V: TRBV12-3/TRBV12-4
CDR3: CASSYMNTEAFF
DNA: TGTGCCAGCAGTTACATGAACACTGAAGCTTTCTTT

D: TRBD2
J: TRBJ2-1
size: many
V: TRBV20-1
CDR3: CSAERERGPQQFF
DNA: TGCAGTGCTGAGCGGGAGAGAGGGCCTCAGCAGTTCTTC

D: TRBD2
J: TRBJ2-3
size: .
V: TRBV7-3
CDR3: CASSSGLAGGSSTDTQYF
DNA: TGTGCCAGCAGCTCCGGACTAGCGGGAGGGTCTAGCACAGATACGCAGTATTTT

D: .
J: TRBJ2-2
size: few
V: TRBV21-1
CDR3: CASSPGTVSGELFF
DNA: TGTGCCAGCAGTCCCGGGACAGTAAGCGGGGAGCTGTTTTTT

D: TRBD2
J: TRBJ2-3
size: many
V: TRBV5-1
CDR3: CASSWGTSGISDTQYF
DNA: TGCGCCAGCAGCTGGGGGACTAGCGGGATATCCGATACGCAGTATTTT

D: TRBD2
J: TRBJ2-3
size: few
V: TRBV12-3/TRBV12-4
CDR3: CASSPLAGGTADTQYF
DNA: TGTGCCAGCAGTCCTTTAGCGGGAGGGACCGCAGATACGCAGTATTTT

D: TRBD1
J: TRBJ2-7
size: few
V: TRBV5-6
CDR3: CASSLVAGGTTYEQYF
DNA: TGTGCCAGCAGCTTGGTGGCAGGGGGCACCACCTACGAGCAGTACTTC

D: TRBD2
J: TRBJ2-1
size: few
V: TRBV5-1
CDR3: CASSLSAGVGNEQFF
DNA: TGCGCCAGCAGCTTGTCCGCGGGAGTAGGCAATGAGCAGTTCTTC